These 8 T cell receptor beta chains were all obtained from the same sample, sequenced in a study of OX40 agonist ivuxolimab in advanced cancers. The assay was immunoSEQ multiplex PCR, and TCRdb's table has in-frame clones only and misses some. The table has over 45,000 clones, 82% seen once. The material sequenced was CD4+ or CD8+ T cells sorted from blood, taken in a trial of the OX40 agonist ivuxolimab. The receptors shown here come from an adult with an advanced solid tumor such as melanoma, head and neck, liver or kidney cancer.

The rearrangement joins TRBV11-2 to TRBJ2-5; 8 bases fit TRBD2. The J call may be faulty, since TRBJ2-7 better matches the DNA end. This CDR3 comprises 17 residues. Germline CDR1 SGHAT, CDR2 FQNNGV. The CDR3 loop reads CASSRSGGRQFLYEQYF. DNA of the CDR3: TGTGCCAGCAGCCGATCCGGCGGGAGGCAGTTCCTTTACGAGCAGTACTTC.

As DNA, the CDR3 is TGTGCCAGCAGTCCCGGGACAGGGGGCGACTCTGGAAACACCATATATTTT. Its translation: CASSPGTGGDSGNTIYF. The chain recombines TRBV28 with TRBJ1-3; TRBD1 aligns across 12 bases. CDR3 length: 17 amino acids. The germline V gene has CDR1 MDHEN and CDR2 SYDVKM. The junction had 5 bases not matched to a gene; V was cut back by 5 bases and J by 0 bases.

The V gene is TRBV5-1, the J gene TRBJ1-1; 8 bases align to TRBD1. The length of the CDR3 is 16 residues. The V and J ends lost 0 bases and 0 bases, in that order; junction bases with no gene match: 4. Per the germline V gene, CDR1 is SGHRS and CDR2 is YFSETQ. CDR3 loop: CASSLGQGSMNTEAFF. CDR3 coding DNA: TGCGCCAGCAGCTTGGGACAGGGGTCAATGAACACTGAAGCTTTCTTT.

J is TRBJ2-7 and V is TRBV5-1; 10 bases match TRBD2. The J segment lost 5 bases and the V segment lost 0 bases, leaving 8 bases of the junction unmatched. CDR1 and CDR2 (germline): SGHRS, YFSETQ. The CDR3 runs to 16 residues. The CDR3 DNA follows: TGCGCCAGCAGCTTGGGGTTGAGCGGGAGGGTCAACGAGCAGTACTTC. Protein: CASSLGLSGRVNEQYF.

The chain has TRBV11-2 and TRBJ1-2; TRBD1 matches at 8 bases. Germline V gene data show CDR1 as SGHAT and CDR2 as FQNNGV. V shed 2 bases, J shed 7 bases, and the junction held 6 bases outside the gene matches. The CDR3 is 14 amino acids. CDR3 region: CASSLTQGAGGYTF. In DNA, the CDR3 is TGTGCCAGCAGCTTAACCCAGGGGGCTGGTGGCTACACCTTC. Full variable domain (remainder filled in from reference TRBV11-2 and TRBJ1-2): EAGVAQSPRYKIIEKRQSVAFWCNPISGHATLYWYQQILGQGPKLLIQFQNNGVVDDSQLPKDRFSAERLKGVDSTLKIQPAKLEDSAVYLCASSLTQGAGGYTFGSGTRLTVV.

This sequence joins TRBV2 and TRBJ1-2; TRBD1 aligns across 9 bases. The CDR3 consists of 15 residues. CDR1 is SNHLY, CDR2 FYNNEI, per germline. J lost 4 bases, V lost 4 bases, and 7 bases had no gene match. The CDR3 DNA follows: TGTGCCAGCAGTGGGGGACAGGGACAAGCCTATGGCTACACCTTC. As protein: CASSGGQGQAYGYTF.

This clone was seen only once. This sequence joins TRBV30 and TRBJ2-5; D uncertain. Per germline, CDR1 GTSNPN and CDR2 SVGIG (reference sequence). The germline V and J ends were trimmed by 0 bases and 2 bases, with 13 bases remaining between them. The CDR3 sequence is 15 residues long. The CDR3 coding sequence is TGTGCCTGGAGTGTAGCAATTTCCTTTCAAGAGACCCAGTACTTC. It codes for CAWSVAISFQETQYF.

The rearrangement uses TRBV11-3 and TRBJ1-1; perhaps TRBD1 as D (5 bases). Trimming pared 5 bases from V and 3 bases from J, leaving 10 bases between. CDR3 length equals 13 residues. Per the germline V gene, CDR1 is SGHNT and CDR2 is YENEEA. CDR3 in DNA: TGTGCCAGCAGCCCCGGGACCCACACTGAAGCTTTCTTT. Protein: CASSPGTHTEAFF.